Below, 13 T cell receptor beta chains from the same sample are listed, as sequenced in a study of identical twins. TCRdb recomputed calls from the 5' RACE reads with MiXCR, one row per CDR3 protein. Here the sample spans around 220,000 distinct CDR3 sequences, over 11% being singletons. Sample: memory (CD45RO+) T cells sorted from blood. These receptors were collected from a young woman in good health.

In this sample, this clonotype turned up a few times. CDR3 sequence (DNA): TGTGCCAGCATCTTACAGCCTCCGGGGGCTTTCTTT. Protein product: CASILQPPGAFF. The rearrangement links TRBV21-1 to TRBJ1-1; the table gives TRBD1 as D, unverified against the DNA. TRBV21-1 is flagged as a pseudogene. The CDR3 sequence is 12 residues long.

The gene calls are TRBV5-1 and TRBJ2-7; D could derive from TRBD1 or TRBD2 (5 bases each). CDR3 size: 13 residues. Per germline, CDR1 SGHRS and CDR2 YFSETQ. V lost 4 bases, J lost 4 bases, and 12 bases lay in between. CDR3 loop: CASSPQRGYEQYF. The CDR3, as DNA: TGCGCCAGCAGCCCCCAGAGGGGTTACGAGCAGTACTTC.

This chain connects TRBV9 to TRBJ1-1; 8 bases fit TRBD1. CDR3 length equals 15 residues. J was trimmed by 0 bases and V by 4 bases; bases with no gene match: 5. Germline lookup yields CDR1 SGDLS and CDR2 YYNGEE. CDR3 region: CASSPRQGMNTEAFF. The CDR3 region has the DNA TGTGCCAGCAGCCCCCGACAGGGGATGAACACTGAAGCTTTCTTT.

V and J are TRBV20-1 and TRBJ2-6; D is perhaps TRBD1 (6 bases). CDR1 DFQATT and CDR2 SNEGSKA come from the germline V gene (reference sequence). This CDR3 comprises 16 residues. Trimming removed 5 bases at V and 0 bases at J, with 14 bases between. The DNA of the CDR3 is TGCAGTGCTTTTGGGACATCTACCTCTGGGGCCAACGTCCTGACTTTC. Translating it yields CSAFGTSTSGANVLTF.

This clonotype was found a few times. J is TRBJ2-7 and V is TRBV3-1; D not certain. The germline CDR1 and CDR2 sequences are LGHDT and YNNKEL (reference sequence). Trimming took off 3 bases at V and 6 bases at J, with 6 bases between the two ends. This CDR3 has 11 amino acids. The DNA for the CDR3 is TGTGCCAGCAGCCAGTCTAGCGAGCAGTACTTC. Its translation is CASSQSSEQYF.

The chain links TRBV24-1 to TRBJ1-2; 9 nucleotides line up with TRBD1. Germline CDR1 and CDR2: KGHDR and SFDVKD. This CDR3 spans 15 amino acids. J gave up 7 bases and V 2 bases, and 7 bases lay outside the gene matches. CDR3 DNA: TGTGCCACCAGTGATTCTGGGACAGGGAGCACTGGCTACACCTTC. Its translation: CATSDSGTGSTGYTF.

Only a few counts were recorded for this clonotype. The chain is built from TRBV29-1 and TRBJ2-7, with 7 nucleotides matching TRBD2. Germline-derived CDR1 and CDR2 are SQVTM and ANQGSEA. J was trimmed by 3 bases and V by 5 bases; bases with no gene match: 7. This CDR3 region has 13 residues. The CDR3 spells CSVRRENVYEQYF. DNA for the CDR3: TGCAGCGTTCGGCGGGAGAATGTCTACGAGCAGTACTTC.

The CDR3, as DNA: TGCGCCAGCAGCTTGGAGGTCTCCTATAATTCACCCCTCCACTTT. Protein sequence: CASSLEVSYNSPLHF. This chain uses TRBV5-1 with TRBJ1-6; unclear D gene. Germline assignment: CDR1 SGHRS and CDR2 YFSETQ. V lost 0 bases to trimming and J lost 0 bases, with 4 bases between them. The CDR3 totals 15 residues.

Only a few counts were recorded for this clonotype. This chain uses TRBV20-1 with TRBJ1-1; a possible D gene is TRBD1 (5 bases). Germline-derived CDR1 and CDR2 are DFQATT and SNEGSKA (reference sequence). This CDR3 comprises 15 residues. Trimming removed 3 bases at V and 0 bases at J, with 14 bases between. The CDR3 DNA is TGCAGTGCTAGTAAGCAGGGCTATATGAACACTGAAGCTTTCTTT. Its protein is CSASKQGYMNTEAFF.

The V call is TRBV28, the J call TRBJ1-5; D unresolved. Per the germline V gene, CDR1 is MDHEN and CDR2 is SYDVKM. Deletions cut 2 bases from V and 6 bases from J, with 5 bases between. The CDR3 is made up of 12 amino acids. The CDR3 sequence is CASSLQSQPQHF. DNA of the CDR3: TGTGCCAGCAGTTTACAATCTCAGCCCCAGCATTTT.

This clonotype occurred many times. The chain is built from TRBV27 and TRBJ1-1; TRBD1 matches at 7 bases. Trimming removed 6 bases from V and 1 base from J; junction bases left unmatched: 5. The CDR3 sequence is 14 residues long. Germline values: CDR1 MNHEY, CDR2 SMNVEV (reference sequence). The CDR3 DNA follows: TGTGCCAGCAGCACCGGGACAGCGAACACTGAAGCTTTCTTT. Translating gives CASSTGTANTEAFF.

The table lists this clonotype with a few counts. The chain uses TRBV29-1 and TRBJ2-3; D remains unclear. The CDR3 covers 13 residues. V lost 2 bases and J 3 bases, leaving 9 bases between the germline ends. Germline V gene data show CDR1 as SQVTM and CDR2 as ANQGSEA. CDR3 protein: CSVELSGTDTQYF. The CDR3 nucleotides read TGCAGCGTTGAACTCTCGGGTACAGATACGCAGTATTTT.

This clonotype was observed a handful of times. The chain combines TRBV4-3 with TRBJ1-4; tentatively, D is TRBD1 (5 bases). This CDR3 is 14 amino acids long. V dropped 1 base and J dropped 5 bases, with 8 bases sitting between them. From germline, CDR1 is LGHNA and CDR2 YSLEER. This chain's CDR3 is CASSQGGGNEKLFF. The CDR3 coding sequence is TGCGCCAGCAGCCAAGGGGGCGGGAATGAAAAACTGTTTTTT.